The TCR beta chain described here comes from a study of blood T cell repertoires in COVID-19. CDR3 size: 15 residues. Trimming left V 6 bases short and J 5 bases short, with 16 bases between. Germline CDR1 is ENHRY and CDR2 is SYGVKD. Here immunoSEQ multiplex PCR was the method, and the copy in TCRdb shows in-frame clones only, minus some. Of about 210,000 clones in the sample, about 87% were seen once. V is TRBV10-3 and J is TRBJ2-2; perhaps TRBD2 as D (6 bases). This clonotype was sampled from a woman between 35 and 50 years old with acute COVID-19. Sequencing was carried out using PBMCs or T cells enriched from blood (not recorded which). Here the CDR3 reads CAIRQTGTPTGELFF. CDR3 bases: TGTGCCATCAGACAAACTGGGACTCCAACCGGGGAGCTGTTTTTT.